Listed here are 6 T cell receptor beta chains from one sample, sequenced in a study of blood T cells in healthy people across ages. A sample-barcoded 5' primer and a J-beta primer mix were used in a second PCR of roughly 7 to 11 cycles. TCRdb analysed the 5' RACE reads with MiXCR anew, one entry per CDR3 protein. Among over 1,500,000 distinct CDR3 sequences, around 42% were seen once, and the ten largest hold under 30%. The sequencing input was blood. The source is a human donor in good health.

The rearrangement links TRBV29-1 to TRBJ2-3, with D maybe TRBD1 (6 bases). With 8 bases removed from V and 6 bases from J, the gap between germline ends came to 24 bases. The CDR3 extends over 15 amino acids. Germline V gives CDR1 SQVTM, CDR2 ANQGSEA. CDR3 loop: CSILLQGVKRDTQYF. The CDR3 DNA reads TGCAGCATTCTTTTACAGGGAGTAAAAAGGGATACGCAGTATTTT.

This chain joins TRBV7-9 and TRBJ1-2; tentatively, D is TRBD1 (5 bases). This CDR3 contains 13 residues. In germline, CDR1 is SEHNR, CDR2 FQNEAQ (reference sequence). Between the trimmed V and J ends, which lost 1 base and 8 bases, there was a span of 11 bases. CDR3 residues: CASSLEVWDGYTF. CDR3 sequence (DNA): TGTGCCAGCAGCTTAGAGGTCTGGGACGGCTACACCTTC.

This sequence joins TRBV12-3 or TRBV12-4 and TRBJ1-5; 7 nucleotides line up with TRBD1. The length of the CDR3 is 16 residues. Germline trimming cut 6 bases from V and 2 bases from J; bases unmatched to any gene: 10. The CDR3 loop reads CASRFNDRARNQPQHF. In nucleotides, the CDR3 is TGTGCCAGCAGATTTAATGACAGGGCCCGCAATCAGCCCCAGCATTTT.

The J gene is TRBJ2-5, the V gene TRBV7-9; D unresolved. The CDR3 is made up of 16 amino acids. Germline-derived CDR1 and CDR2 are SEHNR and FQNEAQ (reference sequence). Trimming removed 5 bases at V and 1 base at J, with 17 bases between. The CDR3 loop is CASSPARLIFQETQYF. The CDR3, as DNA: TGTGCCAGCAGCCCGGCGCGGTTGATTTTCCAAGAGACCCAGTACTTC.

CDR3 loop: CASSLIQTPTDTQYF. Here the CDR3 DNA reads TGTGCCAGCAGTTTGATCCAAACTCCCACAGATACGCAGTATTTT. V and J are TRBV12-3 or TRBV12-4 and TRBJ2-3; D is uncertain. The CDR3 length is 15 residues. Trimming took 3 bases from V and 2 from J, leaving 12 bases between them.

V usage is TRBV29-1 and J usage is TRBJ1-1; D gene unclear. V was shortened by 3 bases and J by 3 bases, with 14 bases between the two germline ends. Per the germline V gene, CDR1 is SQVTM and CDR2 is ANQGSEA. This CDR3 contains 14 residues. In DNA form, the CDR3 reads TGCAGCGTTGATTGGGCAAGCAGTTACACTGAAGCTTTCTTT. Encoded protein: CSVDWASSYTEAFF.